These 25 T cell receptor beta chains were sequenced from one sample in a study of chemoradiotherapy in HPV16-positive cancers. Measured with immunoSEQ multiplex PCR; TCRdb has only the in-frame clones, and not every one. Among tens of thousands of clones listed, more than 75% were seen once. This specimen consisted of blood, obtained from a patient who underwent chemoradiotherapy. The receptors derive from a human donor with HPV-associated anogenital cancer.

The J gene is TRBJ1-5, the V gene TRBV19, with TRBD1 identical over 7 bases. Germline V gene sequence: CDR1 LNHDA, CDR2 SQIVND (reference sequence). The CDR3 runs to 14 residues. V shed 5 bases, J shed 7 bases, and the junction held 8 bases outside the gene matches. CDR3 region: CASSESTGNQPQHF. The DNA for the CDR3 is TGTGCCAGTAGTGAATCGACAGGGAACCAGCCCCAGCATTTT.

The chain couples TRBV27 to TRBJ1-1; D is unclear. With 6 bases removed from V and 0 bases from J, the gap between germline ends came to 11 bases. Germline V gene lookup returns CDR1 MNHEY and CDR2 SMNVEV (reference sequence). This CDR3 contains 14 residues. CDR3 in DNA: TGTGCCAGCAGCCCACGGAATCTGAACACTGAAGCTTTCTTT. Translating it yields CASSPRNLNTEAFF.

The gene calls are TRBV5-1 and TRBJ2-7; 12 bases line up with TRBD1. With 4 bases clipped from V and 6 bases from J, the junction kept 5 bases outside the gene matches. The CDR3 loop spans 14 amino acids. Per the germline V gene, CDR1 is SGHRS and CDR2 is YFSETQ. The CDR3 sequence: CASSPGTGGREQYF. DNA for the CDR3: TGCGCCAGCAGCCCCGGGACAGGGGGCCGCGAGCAGTACTTC.

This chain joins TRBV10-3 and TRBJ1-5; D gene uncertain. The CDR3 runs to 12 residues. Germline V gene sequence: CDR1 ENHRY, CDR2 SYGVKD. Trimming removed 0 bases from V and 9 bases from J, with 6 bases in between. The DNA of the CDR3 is TGTGCCATCAGTGAGTCCACGGGGCCCCAGCATTTT. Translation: CAISESTGPQHF.

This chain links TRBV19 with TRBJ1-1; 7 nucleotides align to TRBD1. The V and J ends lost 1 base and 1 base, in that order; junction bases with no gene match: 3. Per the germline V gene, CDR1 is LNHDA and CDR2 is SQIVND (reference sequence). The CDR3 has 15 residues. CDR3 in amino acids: CASSIGDRPNTEAFF. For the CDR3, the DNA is TGTGCCAGTAGTATAGGGGACAGACCGAACACTGAAGCTTTCTTT.

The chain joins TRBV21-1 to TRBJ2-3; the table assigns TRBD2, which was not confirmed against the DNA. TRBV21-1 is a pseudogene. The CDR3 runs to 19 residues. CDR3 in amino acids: CASSKARSSGSSCTDTQYF. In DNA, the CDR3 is TGTGCCAGCAGCAAAGCGCGATCTAGCGGGTCATCATGCACAGATACGCAGTATTTT.

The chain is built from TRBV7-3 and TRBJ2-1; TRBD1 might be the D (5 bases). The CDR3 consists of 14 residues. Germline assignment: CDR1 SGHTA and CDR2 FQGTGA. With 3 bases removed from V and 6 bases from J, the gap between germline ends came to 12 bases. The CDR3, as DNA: TGTGCCAGCAGCTTCCAGGACAAAAGCAATGAGCAGTTCTTC. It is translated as CASSFQDKSNEQFF.

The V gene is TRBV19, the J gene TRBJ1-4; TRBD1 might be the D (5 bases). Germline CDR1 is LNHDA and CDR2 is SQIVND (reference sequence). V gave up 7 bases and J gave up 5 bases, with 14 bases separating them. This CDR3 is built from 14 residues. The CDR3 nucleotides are TGTGCCAGTAATTGGGGGATCATAAATGAAAAACTGTTTTTT. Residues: CASNWGIINEKLFF.

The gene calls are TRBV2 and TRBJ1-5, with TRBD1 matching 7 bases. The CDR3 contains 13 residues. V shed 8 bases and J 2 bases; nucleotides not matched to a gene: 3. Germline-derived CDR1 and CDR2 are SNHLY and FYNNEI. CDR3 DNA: TGTGCCAGCGGACAGGCAGGCAATCAGCCCCAGCATTTT. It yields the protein CASGQAGNQPQHF.

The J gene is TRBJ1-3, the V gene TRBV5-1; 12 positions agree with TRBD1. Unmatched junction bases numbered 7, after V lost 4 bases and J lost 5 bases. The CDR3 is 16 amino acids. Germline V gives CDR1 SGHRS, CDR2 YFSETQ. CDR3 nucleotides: TGCGCCAGCAGCACCGGGACAGGGGGCGCGCGAAACACCATATATTTT. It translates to CASSTGTGGARNTIYF.

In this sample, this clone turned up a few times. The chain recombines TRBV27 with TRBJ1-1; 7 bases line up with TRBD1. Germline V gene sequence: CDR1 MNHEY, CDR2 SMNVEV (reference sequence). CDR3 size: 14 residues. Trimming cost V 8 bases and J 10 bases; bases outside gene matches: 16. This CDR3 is CASGPIDRVKAAFF. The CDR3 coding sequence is TGTGCCAGCGGCCCTATCGACAGGGTTAAGGCAGCTTTCTTT.

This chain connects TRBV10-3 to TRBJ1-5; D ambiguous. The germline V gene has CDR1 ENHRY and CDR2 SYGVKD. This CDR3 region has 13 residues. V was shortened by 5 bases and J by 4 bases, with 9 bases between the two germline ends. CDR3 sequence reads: CAISFSENQPQHF. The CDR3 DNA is TGTGCCATCAGTTTTTCAGAGAATCAGCCCCAGCATTTT.

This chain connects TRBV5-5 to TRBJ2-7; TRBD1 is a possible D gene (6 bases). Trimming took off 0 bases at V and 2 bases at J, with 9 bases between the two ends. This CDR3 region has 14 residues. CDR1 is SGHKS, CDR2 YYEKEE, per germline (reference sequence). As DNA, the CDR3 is TGTGCCAGCAGCTTGGCACAGGGAGCCTACGAGCAGTACTTC. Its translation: CASSLAQGAYEQYF.

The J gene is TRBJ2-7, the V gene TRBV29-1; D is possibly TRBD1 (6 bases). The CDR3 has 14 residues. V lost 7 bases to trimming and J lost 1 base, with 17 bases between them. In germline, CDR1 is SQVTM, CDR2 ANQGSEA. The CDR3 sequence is CSAKAGRGSYEQYF. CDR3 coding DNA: TGCAGCGCCAAGGCGGGCAGGGGTTCCTACGAGCAGTACTTC.

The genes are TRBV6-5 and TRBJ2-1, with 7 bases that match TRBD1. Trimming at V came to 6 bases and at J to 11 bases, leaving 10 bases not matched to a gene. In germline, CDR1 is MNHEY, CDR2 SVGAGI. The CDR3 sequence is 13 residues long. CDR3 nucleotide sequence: TGTGCCAGCAGCCTAAACCTACAGGGGAAGCAGTTCTTC. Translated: CASSLNLQGKQFF.

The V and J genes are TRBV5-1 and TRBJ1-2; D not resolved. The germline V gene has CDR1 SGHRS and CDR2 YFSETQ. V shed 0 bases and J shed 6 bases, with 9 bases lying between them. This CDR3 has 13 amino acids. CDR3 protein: CASSLEGRNGYTF. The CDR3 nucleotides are TGCGCCAGCAGCTTGGAGGGCAGAAATGGCTACACCTTC.

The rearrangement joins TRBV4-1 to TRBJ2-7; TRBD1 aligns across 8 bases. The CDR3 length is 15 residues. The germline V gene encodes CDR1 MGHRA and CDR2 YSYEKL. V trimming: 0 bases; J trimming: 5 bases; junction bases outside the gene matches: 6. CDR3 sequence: CASSQEGAGGHEQYF. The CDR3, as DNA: TGCGCCAGCAGCCAAGAAGGGGCAGGGGGCCACGAGCAGTACTTC.

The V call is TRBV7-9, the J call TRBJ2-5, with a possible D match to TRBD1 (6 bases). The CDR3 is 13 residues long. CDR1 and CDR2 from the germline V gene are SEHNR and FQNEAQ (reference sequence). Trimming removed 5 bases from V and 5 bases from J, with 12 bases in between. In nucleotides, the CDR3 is TGTGCCAGCAGCACCGGACAGTTGGAGACCCAGTACTTC. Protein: CASSTGQLETQYF.

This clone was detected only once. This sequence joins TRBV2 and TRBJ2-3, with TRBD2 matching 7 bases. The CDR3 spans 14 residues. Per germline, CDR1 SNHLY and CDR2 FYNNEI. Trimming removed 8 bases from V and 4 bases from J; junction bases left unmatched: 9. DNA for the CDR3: TGTGCCAGCGGGGTCCTCGCGGGAGCAGATACGCAGTATTTT. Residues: CASGVLAGADTQYF.

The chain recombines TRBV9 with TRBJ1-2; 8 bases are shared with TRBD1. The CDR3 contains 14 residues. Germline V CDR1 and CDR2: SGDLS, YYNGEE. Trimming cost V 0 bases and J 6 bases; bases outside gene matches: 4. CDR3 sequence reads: CASSVGRTGNGYTF. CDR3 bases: TGTGCCAGCAGCGTAGGTCGGACAGGGAATGGCTACACCTTC. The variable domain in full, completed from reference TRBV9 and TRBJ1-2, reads DSGVTQTPKHLITATGQRVTLRCSPRSGDLSVYWYQQSLDQGLQFLIQYYNGEERAKGNILERFSAQQFPDLHSELNLSSLELGDSALYFCASSVGRTGNGYTFGSGTRLTVV.

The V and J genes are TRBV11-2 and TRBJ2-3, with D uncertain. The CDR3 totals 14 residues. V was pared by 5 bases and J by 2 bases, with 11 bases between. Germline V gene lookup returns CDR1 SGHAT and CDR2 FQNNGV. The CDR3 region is CASSPRAYTDTQYF. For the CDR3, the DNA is TGTGCCAGCAGCCCAAGGGCATACACAGATACGCAGTATTTT.

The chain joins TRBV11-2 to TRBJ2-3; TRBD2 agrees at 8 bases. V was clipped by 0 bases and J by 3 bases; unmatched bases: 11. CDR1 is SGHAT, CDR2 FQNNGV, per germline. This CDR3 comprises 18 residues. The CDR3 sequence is CASSLDGLELAVTDTQYF. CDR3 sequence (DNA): TGTGCCAGCAGCTTAGATGGGTTGGAACTAGCGGTTACAGATACGCAGTATTTT. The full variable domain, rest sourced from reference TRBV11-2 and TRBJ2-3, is EAGVAQSPRYKIIEKRQSVAFWCNPISGHATLYWYQQILGQGPKLLIQFQNNGVVDDSQLPKDRFSAERLKGVDSTLKIQPAKLEDSAVYLCASSLDGLELAVTDTQYFGPGTRLTVL.

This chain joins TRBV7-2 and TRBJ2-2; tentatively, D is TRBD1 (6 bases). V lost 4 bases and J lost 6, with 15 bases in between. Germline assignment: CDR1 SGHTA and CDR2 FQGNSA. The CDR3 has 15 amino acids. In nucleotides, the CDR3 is TGTGCCAGCAGCTCTCCGCGTGGGGGCTCCGGGGAGCTGTTTTTT. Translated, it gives CASSSPRGGSGELFF.

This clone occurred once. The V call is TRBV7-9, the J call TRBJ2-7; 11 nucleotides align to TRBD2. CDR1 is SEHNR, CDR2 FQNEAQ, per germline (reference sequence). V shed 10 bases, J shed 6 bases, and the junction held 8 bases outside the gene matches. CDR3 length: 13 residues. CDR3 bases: TGTGCCACCCGACTAGCGGGATCTGGCGAGCAGTACTTC. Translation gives CATRLAGSGEQYF.

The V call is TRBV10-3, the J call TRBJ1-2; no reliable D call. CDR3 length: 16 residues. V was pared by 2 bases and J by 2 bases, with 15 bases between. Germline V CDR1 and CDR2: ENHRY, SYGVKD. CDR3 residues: CAISEQNGVENYGYTF. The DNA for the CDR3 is TGTGCCATCAGTGAGCAAAACGGGGTCGAAAACTATGGCTACACCTTC.